Below, 20 T cell receptor beta chains from the same sample are listed, as sequenced in a study of blood T cell repertoires in COVID-19. Only in-frame clones appear in the TCRdb table, and some are missing; sequencing was by immunoSEQ multiplex PCR. The table includes over 100,000 clones, approximately 84% detected once. Sequences were obtained from peripheral blood. These receptors originate from a woman between 45 and 65 years old with acute or convalescent COVID-19.

This sequence joins TRBV11-2 and TRBJ1-2; a weak D match, TRBD1 (5 bases). Trimming removed 5 bases at V and 3 bases at J, with 10 bases between. The CDR3 has 13 residues. Looked up from germline, CDR1 is SGHAT and CDR2 is FQNNGV. DNA of the CDR3: TGTGCCAGCAGCGAGACAGTAGACTATGGCTACACCTTC. It yields the protein CASSETVDYGYTF.

V is TRBV5-1 and J is TRBJ2-1, with TRBD2 identical over 9 bases. V shed 0 bases and J 9 bases; nucleotides not matched to a gene: 7. Germline CDR1 and CDR2: SGHRS and YFSETQ. The CDR3 covers 15 residues. CDR3 bases: TGCGCCAGCAGCTTGGGTGTGGGACTAGCAATTGAGCAGTTCTTC. This translates into CASSLGVGLAIEQFF.

The V and J genes are TRBV6-6 and TRBJ1-2; 8 bases fit TRBD1. V lost 5 bases to trimming and J lost 0 bases; unmatched junction nucleotides: 11. Germline V gives CDR1 MNHNY, CDR2 SVGAGI (reference sequence). This CDR3 comprises 17 residues. The CDR3: CASSRQGAQSPNYGYTF. The CDR3, as DNA: TGTGCCAGCAGTCGCCAGGGGGCGCAAAGTCCTAACTATGGCTACACCTTC.

The V call is TRBV12-3 or TRBV12-4, the J call TRBJ1-1; D is ambiguous. V lost 8 bases to trimming and J lost 4 bases, with 5 bases between them. CDR3 length: 10 amino acids. DNA for the CDR3: TGTGCCAGCGGCCGCACTGAAGCTTTCTTT. Protein sequence: CASGRTEAFF.

The chain is built from TRBV1 and TRBJ2-3; the table's D call TRBD1 went unverified against the DNA. TRBV1 is assigned pseudogene status. CDR3 length equals 13 residues. DNA for the CDR3: TGCACCAGGGGGACAGGGGGTAGAGATACGCAGTATTTT. Translating gives CTRGTGGRDTQYF.

The V call is TRBV11-2, the J call TRBJ1-2; 12 bases agree with TRBD1. Germline CDR1 reads SGHAT; CDR2 reads FQNNGV. V was clipped by 0 bases and J by 0 bases; unmatched bases: 5. The CDR3 is 18 amino acids. CDR3 DNA sequence: TGTGCCAGCAGCTTAGACGCCGGGACAGGGGGCACTAACTATGGCTACACCTTC. This encodes CASSLDAGTGGTNYGYTF.

The genes are TRBV6-2 or TRBV6-3 and TRBJ1-1, with D perhaps matching TRBD1 (5 bases). CDR1 MNHEY and CDR2 SVGEGT come from the germline V gene. V lost 5 bases and J lost 1, with 11 bases in between. The CDR3 totals 14 residues. The CDR3 coding sequence is TGTGCCAGCAGTAGCAGGGTGACGAACACTGAAGCTTTCTTT. Amino acid sequence: CASSSRVTNTEAFF.

This sequence joins TRBV5-4 and TRBJ1-3, with D perhaps matching TRBD1 (5 bases). Germline CDR1 is SGHNT and CDR2 is YYREEE (reference sequence). V was pared by 0 bases and J by 0 bases, with 10 bases between. This CDR3 has 16 amino acids. CDR3 DNA: TGTGCCAGCAGCTTGGATCCAGGGCTCTCTGGAAACACCATATATTTT. Its protein product is CASSLDPGLSGNTIYF.

CDR3 residues: CASRRTGGTEAFF. CDR3 in DNA: TGTGCCAGCAGACGTACAGGGGGCACTGAAGCTTTCTTT. The chain joins TRBV12-3 or TRBV12-4 to TRBJ1-1; 8 bases are a match to TRBD1. The J segment lost 4 bases and the V segment lost 6 bases, leaving 4 bases of the junction unmatched. The CDR3 is made up of 13 amino acids.

This clone was seen more than once but under ten times. The chain links TRBV2 to TRBJ1-3; D remains unclear. This CDR3 has 14 amino acids. Between the trimmed V and J ends, which lost 7 bases and 0 bases, there was a span of 10 bases. Germline loops: CDR1 SNHLY, CDR2 FYNNEI. The CDR3 loop is CASKAGNSGNTIYF. The CDR3 bases are TGTGCCAGCAAGGCGGGAAACTCTGGAAACACCATATATTTT. Drawing the rest from reference TRBV2 and TRBJ1-3, the complete variable domain is EPEVTQTPSHQVTQMGQEVILRCVPISNHLYFYWYRQILGQKVEFLVSFYNNEISEKSEIFDDQFSVERPDGSNFTLKIRSTKLEDSAMYFCASKAGNSGNTIYFGEGSWLTVV.

The J gene is TRBJ1-4, the V gene TRBV28, with D possibly matching TRBD1 (5 bases). CDR1 and CDR2 (germline): MDHEN, SYDVKM. Trimming took off 7 bases at V and 8 bases at J, with 17 bases between the two ends. The CDR3 spans 14 residues. CDR3: CASNKGQRGEKLFF. In DNA, the CDR3 is TGTGCCAGCAATAAAGGACAAAGGGGAGAAAAACTGTTTTTT.

This sequence joins TRBV11-3 and TRBJ2-2; D not resolved. This CDR3 has 13 residues. Germline-derived CDR1 and CDR2 are SGHNT and YENEEA. Trimming pared 0 bases from V and 6 bases from J, leaving 5 bases between. CDR3 amino acids: CASSLDLSGELFF. CDR3 coding DNA: TGTGCCAGCAGCTTAGATCTATCCGGGGAGCTGTTTTTT.

J is TRBJ2-2 and V is TRBV2; TRBD1 matches at 9 bases. Germline CDR1 SNHLY, CDR2 FYNNEI. V shed 5 bases, J shed 4 bases, and the junction held 5 bases outside the gene matches. CDR3 length: 15 residues. In nucleotides, the CDR3 is TGTGCCAGCAGTTGGGACAGGGTGGGCACCGGGGAGCTGTTTTTT. Translating it yields CASSWDRVGTGELFF.

This chain connects TRBV4-2 to TRBJ1-2; 7 bases agree with TRBD1. There are 15 residues in the CDR3. Germline CDR1 is LGHNA and CDR2 is YNFKEQ. V lost 2 bases, J lost 7 bases, and 10 bases stayed unmatched. The CDR3 reads CASSQKAGGWTGYTF. CDR3 DNA: TGTGCCAGCAGCCAAAAGGCAGGGGGTTGGACTGGCTACACCTTC.

V usage is TRBV5-1 and J usage is TRBJ1-2; unclear D gene. Germline V lookup: CDR1 SGHRS, CDR2 YFSETQ. V was trimmed by 5 bases and J by 0 bases, leaving 5 bases between them. The CDR3 has 12 residues. The CDR3 DNA follows: TGCGCCAGCAGTTATACTAACTATGGCTACACCTTC. The encoded protein is CASSYTNYGYTF.

This chain joins TRBV6-5 and TRBJ1-1; D is ambiguous. V was cut by 6 bases and J by 3 bases, with 14 bases left in between. The CDR3 has 14 amino acids. Germline assignment: CDR1 MNHEY and CDR2 SVGAGI. The CDR3, as DNA: TGTGCCAGCAGCGTTACTGTACTCTACACTGAAGCTTTCTTT. Its translation is CASSVTVLYTEAFF.

This chain connects TRBV2 to TRBJ1-3; 7 bases fit TRBD1. CDR3 size: 14 residues. With 6 bases clipped from V and 7 bases from J, the junction kept 9 bases outside the gene matches. Germline V gene lookup returns CDR1 SNHLY and CDR2 FYNNEI. In DNA form, the CDR3 reads TGTGCCAGCAGCGACTCGGACAGGTGGAACACCATATATTTT. This translates into CASSDSDRWNTIYF.

The chain combines TRBV18 with TRBJ1-5; possibly TRBD1 for D (6 bases). The germline V gene has CDR1 KGHSH and CDR2 LQKENI. CDR3 length: 14 residues. Trimming removed 4 bases from V and 3 bases from J, with 10 bases in between. Here the CDR3 reads CASSLTGPNQPQHF. Written as DNA, the CDR3 is TGTGCCAGCTCACTTACAGGGCCCAATCAGCCCCAGCATTTT.

The J gene is TRBJ1-4, the V gene TRBV15; D possibly corresponds to TRBD1 (6 bases). The CDR3 contains 14 residues. Germline V gene data show CDR1 as LNHNV and CDR2 as YYDKDF (reference sequence). V gave up 1 base and J gave up 7 bases, with 10 bases separating them. The CDR3 coding sequence is TGTGCCACCAGCAGAGTCCGGGGGGCTGAAAAACTGTTTTTT. It codes for CATSRVRGAEKLFF.

The chain employs TRBV5-1 and TRBJ1-1, with D possibly TRBD1 on 5 matching bases. CDR1 and CDR2 (germline): SGHRS, YFSETQ. The CDR3 length is 13 residues. With 3 bases removed from V and 8 bases from J, the gap between germline ends came to 14 bases. CDR3 nucleotides: TGCGCCAGCAGCTCTAGGGGCGGCATGGAAGCTTTCTTT. Amino acids: CASSSRGGMEAFF.